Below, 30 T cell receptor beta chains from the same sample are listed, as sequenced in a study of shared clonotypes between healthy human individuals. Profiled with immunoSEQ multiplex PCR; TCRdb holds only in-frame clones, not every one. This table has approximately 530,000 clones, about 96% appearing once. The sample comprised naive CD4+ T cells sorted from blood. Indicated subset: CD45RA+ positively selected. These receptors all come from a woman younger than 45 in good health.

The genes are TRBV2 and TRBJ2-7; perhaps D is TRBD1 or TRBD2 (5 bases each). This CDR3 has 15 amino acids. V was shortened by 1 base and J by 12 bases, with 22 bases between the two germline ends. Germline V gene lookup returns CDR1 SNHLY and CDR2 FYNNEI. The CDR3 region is CASSEGPGPSYLGYF. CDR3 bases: TGTGCCAGCAGTGAAGGGCCGGGACCGTCCTACTTGGGGTACTTC.

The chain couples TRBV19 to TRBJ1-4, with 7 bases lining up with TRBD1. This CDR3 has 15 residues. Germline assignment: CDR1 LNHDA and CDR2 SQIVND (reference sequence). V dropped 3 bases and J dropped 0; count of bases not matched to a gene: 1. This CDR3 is CASSIGTATNEKLFF. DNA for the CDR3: TGTGCCAGTAGTATCGGGACAGCAACTAATGAAAAACTGTTTTTT.

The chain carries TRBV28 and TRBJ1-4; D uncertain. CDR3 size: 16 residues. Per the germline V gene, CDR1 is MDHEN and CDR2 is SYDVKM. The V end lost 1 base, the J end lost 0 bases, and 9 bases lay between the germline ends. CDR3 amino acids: CASSLFKPATNEKLFF. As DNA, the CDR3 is TGTGCCAGCAGTTTATTCAAACCAGCAACTAATGAAAAACTGTTTTTT.

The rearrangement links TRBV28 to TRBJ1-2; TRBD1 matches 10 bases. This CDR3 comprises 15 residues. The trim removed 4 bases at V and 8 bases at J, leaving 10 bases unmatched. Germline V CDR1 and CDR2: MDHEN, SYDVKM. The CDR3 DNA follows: TGTGCCAGCAGTTGGGGGACAGGGGTCCTCCGCGGCTACACCTTC. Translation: CASSWGTGVLRGYTF.

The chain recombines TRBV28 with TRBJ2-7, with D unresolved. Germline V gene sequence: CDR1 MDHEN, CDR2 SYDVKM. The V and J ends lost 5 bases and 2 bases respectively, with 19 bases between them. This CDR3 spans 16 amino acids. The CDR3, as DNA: TGTGCCAGCAGTCCCAGCCCGGGCCTTAATCCCTACGAGCAGTACTTC. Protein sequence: CASSPSPGLNPYEQYF.

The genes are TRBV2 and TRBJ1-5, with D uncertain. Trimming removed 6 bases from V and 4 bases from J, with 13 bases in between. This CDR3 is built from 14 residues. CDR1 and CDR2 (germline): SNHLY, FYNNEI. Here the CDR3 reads CASRGQSGNQPQHF. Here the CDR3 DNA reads TGTGCCAGCAGAGGGCAGTCGGGGAATCAGCCCCAGCATTTT.

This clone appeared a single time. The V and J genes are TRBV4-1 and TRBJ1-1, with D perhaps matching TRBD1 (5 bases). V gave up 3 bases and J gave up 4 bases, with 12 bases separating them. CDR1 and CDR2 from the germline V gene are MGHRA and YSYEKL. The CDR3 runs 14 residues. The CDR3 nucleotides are TGCGCCAGCAGCCAGACCGCAGGGAGCACTGAAGCTTTCTTT. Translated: CASSQTAGSTEAFF.

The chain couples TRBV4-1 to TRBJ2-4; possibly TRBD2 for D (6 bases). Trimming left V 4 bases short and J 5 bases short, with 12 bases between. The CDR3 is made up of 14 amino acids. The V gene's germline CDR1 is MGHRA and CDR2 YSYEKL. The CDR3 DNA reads TGCGCCAGCAGCCCTCTATCGGGGGAAAACATTCAGTACTTC. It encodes CASSPLSGENIQYF.

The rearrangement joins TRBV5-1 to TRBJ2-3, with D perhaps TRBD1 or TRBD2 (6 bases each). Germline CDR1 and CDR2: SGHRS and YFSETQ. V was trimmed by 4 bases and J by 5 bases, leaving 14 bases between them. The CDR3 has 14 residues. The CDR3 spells CASSPRGAGDTQYF. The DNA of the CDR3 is TGCGCCAGCAGCCCAAGGGGGGCCGGAGATACGCAGTATTTT.

CDR3 coding DNA: TGTGCCAGCATTATAACTACTAACACCGGGGAGCTGTTTTTT. It specifies CASIITTNTGELFF. The gene calls are TRBV6-9 and TRBJ2-2; D not certain. The V end lost 7 bases, the J end lost 2 bases, and 11 bases lay between the germline ends. The germline CDR1 and CDR2 sequences are MNHGY and SVAAGI. This CDR3 is 14 amino acids long.

The CDR3 DNA follows: TGCGCCAGCAGGGATACAGGGGTACGGAGCAATCAGCCCCAGCATTTT. Translation: CASRDTGVRSNQPQHF. This chain connects TRBV10-2 to TRBJ1-5; 7 bases are shared with TRBD1. With V trimmed by 6 bases and J by 1 base, 9 bases remained unmatched. The CDR3 is 16 residues long. Germline CDR1 and CDR2: WSHSY and SAAADI.

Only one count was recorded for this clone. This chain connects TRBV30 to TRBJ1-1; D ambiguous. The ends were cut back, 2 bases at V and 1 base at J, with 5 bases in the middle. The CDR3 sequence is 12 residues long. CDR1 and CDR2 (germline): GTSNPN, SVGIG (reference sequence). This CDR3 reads CAWSLQNTEAFF. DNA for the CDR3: TGTGCCTGGAGTCTCCAGAACACTGAAGCTTTCTTT. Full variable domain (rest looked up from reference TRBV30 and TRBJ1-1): SQTIHQWPATLVQPVGSPLSLECTVEGTSNPNLYWYRQAAGRGLQLLFYSVGIGQISSEVPQNLSASRPQDRQFILSSKKLLLSDSGFYLCAWSLQNTEAFFGQGTRLTVV.

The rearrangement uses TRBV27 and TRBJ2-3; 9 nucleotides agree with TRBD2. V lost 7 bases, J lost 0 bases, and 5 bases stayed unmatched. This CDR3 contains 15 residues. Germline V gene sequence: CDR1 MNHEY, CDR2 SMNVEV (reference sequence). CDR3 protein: CASKRTSDSTDTQYF. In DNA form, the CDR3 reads TGTGCCAGCAAACGGACTAGCGACAGCACAGATACGCAGTATTTT.

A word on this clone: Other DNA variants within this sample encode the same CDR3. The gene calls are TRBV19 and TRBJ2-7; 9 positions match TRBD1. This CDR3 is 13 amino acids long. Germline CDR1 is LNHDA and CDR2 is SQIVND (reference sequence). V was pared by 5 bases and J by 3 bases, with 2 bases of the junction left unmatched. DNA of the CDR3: TGTGCCAGTAGTTCGGGACAGGGCTACGAGCAGTACTTC. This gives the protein CASSSGQGYEQYF.

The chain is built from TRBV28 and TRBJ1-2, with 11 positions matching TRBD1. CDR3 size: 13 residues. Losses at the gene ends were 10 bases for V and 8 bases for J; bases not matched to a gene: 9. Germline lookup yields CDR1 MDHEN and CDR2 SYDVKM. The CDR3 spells CATPDRGRVGYTF. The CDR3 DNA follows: TGTGCCACCCCGGACAGGGGGCGAGTAGGCTACACCTTC.

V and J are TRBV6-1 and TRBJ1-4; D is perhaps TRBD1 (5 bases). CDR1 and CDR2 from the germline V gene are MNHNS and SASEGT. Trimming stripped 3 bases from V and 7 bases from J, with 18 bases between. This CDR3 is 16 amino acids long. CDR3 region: CASSDVPGPPGEKLFF. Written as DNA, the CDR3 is TGTGCCAGCAGTGACGTTCCGGGGCCCCCGGGTGAAAAACTGTTTTTT.

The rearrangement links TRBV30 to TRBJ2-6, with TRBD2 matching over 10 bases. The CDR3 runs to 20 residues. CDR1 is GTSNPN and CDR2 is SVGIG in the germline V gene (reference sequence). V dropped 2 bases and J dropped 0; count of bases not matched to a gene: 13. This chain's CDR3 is CAWSHLAGGRALSGANVLTF. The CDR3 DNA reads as TGTGCCTGGAGTCACTTAGCGGGAGGCCGCGCCCTCTCTGGGGCCAACGTCCTGACTTTC. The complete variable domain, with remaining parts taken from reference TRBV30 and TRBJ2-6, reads SQTIHQWPATLVQPVGSPLSLECTVEGTSNPNLYWYRQAAGRGLQLLFYSVGIGQISSEVPQNLSASRPQDRQFILSSKKLLLSDSGFYLCAWSHLAGGRALSGANVLTFGAGSRLTVL.

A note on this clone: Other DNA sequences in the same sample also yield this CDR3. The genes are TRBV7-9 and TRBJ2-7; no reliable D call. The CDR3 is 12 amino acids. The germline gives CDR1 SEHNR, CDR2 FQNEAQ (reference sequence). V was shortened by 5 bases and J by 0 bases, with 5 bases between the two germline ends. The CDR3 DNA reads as TGTGCCAGCAGCGAAAGCTCCTACGAGCAGTACTTC. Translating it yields CASSESSYEQYF.

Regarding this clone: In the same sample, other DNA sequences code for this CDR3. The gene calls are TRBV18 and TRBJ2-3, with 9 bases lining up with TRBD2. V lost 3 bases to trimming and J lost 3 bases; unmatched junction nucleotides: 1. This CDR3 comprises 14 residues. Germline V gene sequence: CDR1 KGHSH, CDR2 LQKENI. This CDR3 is CASSPAGGTDTQYF. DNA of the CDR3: TGTGCCAGCTCACCGGCGGGAGGGACAGATACGCAGTATTTT.

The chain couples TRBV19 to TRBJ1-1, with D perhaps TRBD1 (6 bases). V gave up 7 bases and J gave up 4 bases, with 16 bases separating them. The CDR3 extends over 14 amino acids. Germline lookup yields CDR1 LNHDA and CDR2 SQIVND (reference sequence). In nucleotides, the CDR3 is TGTGCCAGTACCGCACAGGGACGGGGCACTGAAGCTTTCTTT. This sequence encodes CASTAQGRGTEAFF.

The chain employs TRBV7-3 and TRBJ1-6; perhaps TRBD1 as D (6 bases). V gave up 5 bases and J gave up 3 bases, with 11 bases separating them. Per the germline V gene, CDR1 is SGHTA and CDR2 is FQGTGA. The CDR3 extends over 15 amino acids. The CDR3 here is CASSERDNYNSPLHF. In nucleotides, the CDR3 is TGTGCCAGCAGCGAACGGGACAACTATAATTCACCCCTCCACTTT.

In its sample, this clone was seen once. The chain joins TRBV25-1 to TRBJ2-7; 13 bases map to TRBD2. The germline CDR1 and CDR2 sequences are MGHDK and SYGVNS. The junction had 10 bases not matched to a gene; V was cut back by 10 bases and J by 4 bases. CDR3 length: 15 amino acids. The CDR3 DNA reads TGTGCCAACCCTTTCCGGACTAGCGGGAGTTACGAGCAGTACTTC. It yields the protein CANPFRTSGSYEQYF.

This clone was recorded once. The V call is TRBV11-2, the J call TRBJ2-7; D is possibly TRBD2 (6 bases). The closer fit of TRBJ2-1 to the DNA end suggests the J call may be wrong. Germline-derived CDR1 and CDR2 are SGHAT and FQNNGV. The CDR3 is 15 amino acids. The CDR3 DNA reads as TGTGCCAGCAGCTTAGTAGCGGAAGAGTACAATGAGCAGTTCTTC. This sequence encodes CASSLVAEEYNEQFF.

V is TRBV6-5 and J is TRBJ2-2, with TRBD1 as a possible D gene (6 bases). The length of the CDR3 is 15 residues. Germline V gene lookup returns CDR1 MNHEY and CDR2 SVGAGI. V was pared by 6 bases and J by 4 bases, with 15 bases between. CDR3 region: CASRTDRSSTGELFF. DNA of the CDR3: TGTGCCAGCAGAACAGACAGGTCCTCCACCGGGGAGCTGTTTTTT.

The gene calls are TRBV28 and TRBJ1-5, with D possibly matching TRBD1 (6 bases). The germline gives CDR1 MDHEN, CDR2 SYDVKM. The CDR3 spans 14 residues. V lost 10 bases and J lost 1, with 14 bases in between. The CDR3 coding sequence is TGTGCCACCTACCCTCAGGGGAGCAATCAGCCCCAGCATTTT. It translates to CATYPQGSNQPQHF.

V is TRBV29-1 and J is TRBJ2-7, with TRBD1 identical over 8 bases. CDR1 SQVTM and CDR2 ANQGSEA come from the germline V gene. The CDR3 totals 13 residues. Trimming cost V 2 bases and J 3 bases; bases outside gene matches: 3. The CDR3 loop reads CSVEFTGGYEQYF. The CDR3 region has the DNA TGCAGCGTTGAATTTACAGGGGGCTACGAGCAGTACTTC.

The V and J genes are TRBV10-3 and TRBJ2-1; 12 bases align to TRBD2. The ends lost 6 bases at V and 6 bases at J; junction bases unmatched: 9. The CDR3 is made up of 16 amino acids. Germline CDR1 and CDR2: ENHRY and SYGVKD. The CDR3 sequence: CAISRGLAGGSNEQFF. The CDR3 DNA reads TGTGCCATCAGCAGGGGGCTAGCGGGAGGGAGCAATGAGCAGTTCTTC.

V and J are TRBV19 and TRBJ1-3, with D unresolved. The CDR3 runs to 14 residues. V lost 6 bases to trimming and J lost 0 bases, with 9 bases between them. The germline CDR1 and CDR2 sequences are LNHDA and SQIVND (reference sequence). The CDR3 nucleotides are TGTGCCAGTAGAGCCCGCGGCTCTGGAAACACCATATATTTT. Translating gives CASRARGSGNTIYF.

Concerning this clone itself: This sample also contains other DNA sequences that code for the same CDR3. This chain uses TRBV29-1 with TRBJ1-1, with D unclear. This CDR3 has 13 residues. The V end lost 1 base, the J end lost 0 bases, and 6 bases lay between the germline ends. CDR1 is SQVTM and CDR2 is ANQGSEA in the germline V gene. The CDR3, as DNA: TGCAGCGTTGAAGGAAGAATGAACACTGAAGCTTTCTTT. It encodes CSVEGRMNTEAFF.

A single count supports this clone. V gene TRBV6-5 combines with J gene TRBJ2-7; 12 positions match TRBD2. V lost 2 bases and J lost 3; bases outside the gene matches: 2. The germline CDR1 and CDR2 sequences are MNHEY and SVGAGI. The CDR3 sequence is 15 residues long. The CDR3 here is CASSYVTSGSYEQYF. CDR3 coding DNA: TGTGCCAGCAGTTACGTGACTAGCGGGAGCTACGAGCAGTACTTC.